This TCR beta chain was found in a study of cytomegalovirus exposure and HLA in healthy donors. Study-level information: Researchers found that approximately 80% of under 450 genotyped donors fell within the Caucasian-associated ancestry cluster.

13 Jbeta primers and 60 Vbeta primers were used for the PCR. This table comes from immunoSEQ multiplex PCR, and its TCRdb copy is limited to in-frame clones, with some not included. The sample yields 45,000 to 65,000 clones, roughly 80% seen once. The CDR3 is 16 amino acids. The V gene lost 1 base and the J gene lost 0 bases, with 12 bases spanning the gap. Per germline, CDR1 SEHNR and CDR2 FQNEAQ (reference sequence). For this clone: Its antigen is still unknown.

Broader study findings: Presence/absence analyses took donor sequencing depth as roughly uniform. Researchers left out some V segments, among them TRBV6-2 and TRBV6-3, as indistinguishable.

The TCR was taken from a man between 25 and 39 years old in good health and CMV-seronegative. The sample was PBMCs. The V and J genes are TRBV7-9 and TRBJ2-5; D possibly corresponds to TRBD1 (6 bases). The CDR3 coding sequence is TGTGCCAGCAGCTTAGACCGACAGGTCGACCAAGAGACCCAGTACTTC. Its protein is CASSLDRQVDQETQYF. The full variable domain, completed using reference TRBV7-9 and TRBJ2-5, is DTGVSQNPRHKITKRGQNVTFRCDPISEHNRLYWYRQTLGQGPEFLTYFQNEAQLEKSRLLSDRFSAERPKGSFSTLEIQRTEQGDSAMYLCASSLDRQVDQETQYFGPGTRLLVL.